The rows below give T cell receptor beta chains drawn from one sample of a study of cytomegalovirus exposure and HLA in healthy donors. TCRdb keeps only in-frame clones here, not all; method: immunoSEQ multiplex PCR. The table shows around 180,000 clones, with over 75% occurring only once. What was sequenced was PBMCs. All receptors derive from a woman aged 45-59 years in good health and CMV-seronegative. The CDR3 runs from the conserved cysteine through the conserved F or W. A D gene is named only where the DNA matches it firmly. For some rows the clone size is stated as once, few or many, or as a class when expanded; others skip it.

>.|TRBV28|TRBJ2-1|.
CASSFSAVNEQFF
TGTGCCAGCAGTTTCTCGGCGGTTAATGAGCAGTTCTTC
>TRBD1|TRBV28|TRBJ1-1|few
CASSLRGLGAFF
TGTGCCAGCAGTTTAAGGGGGCTGGGAGCTTTCTTT
>.|TRBV18|TRBJ2-5|.
CASSPAAGVRETQYF
TGTGCCAGCTCACCTGCAGCGGGCGTCCGAGAGACCCAGTACTTC
>.|TRBV28|TRBJ1-3|.
CASSTTGSGNTIYF
TGTGCCAGCAGTACGACGGGCTCTGGAAACACCATATATTTT
>TRBD2|TRBV5-1|TRBJ2-7|.
CASSITSGSSYEQYF
TGCGCCAGCAGCATCACTAGCGGGAGCAGCTACGAGCAGTACTTC
>TRBD2|TRBV4-2|TRBJ2-2|.
CASSRGLAGSNTGELFF
TGTGCCAGCAGCCGGGGACTAGCGGGCTCGAACACCGGGGAGCTGTTTTTT
>TRBD2|TRBV29-1|TRBJ2-3|.
CSVALAGTSTDTQYF
TGCAGCGTAGCTCTAGCGGGTACATCCACAGATACGCAGTATTTT
>TRBD1|TRBV19|TRBJ1-3|.
CASSTSGTGSGNTIYF
TGTGCCAGTAGTACCTCCGGGACAGGCTCTGGAAACACCATATATTTT
>TRBD2|TRBV5-1|TRBJ2-7|.
CASSLEVGGWRESAYEQYF
TGCGCCAGCAGCTTGGAAGTGGGAGGTTGGCGGGAGTCGGCCTACGAGCAGTACTTC
>TRBD1|TRBV19|TRBJ1-1|.
CASSIGGQGAEAFF
TGTGCCAGTAGTATAGGAGGACAGGGGGCTGAAGCTTTCTTT
>TRBD1|TRBV19|TRBJ2-7|.
CASAPGQGSYEQYF
TGTGCCAGCGCTCCTGGACAGGGTTCCTACGAGCAGTACTTC
>.|TRBV9|TRBJ2-1|.
CASSVALFGNEQFF
TGTGCCAGCAGCGTAGCGCTATTCGGCAATGAGCAGTTCTTC
>TRBD1|TRBV5-4|TRBJ1-6|.
CASSLGNGGGQAYNSPLHF
TGTGCCAGCAGCTTGGGTAACGGCGGAGGACAGGCGTATAATTCACCCCTCCACTTT
>.|TRBV27|TRBJ2-4|.
CASSKRGLKNIQYF
TGTGCCAGCAGTAAACGAGGACTGAAAAACATTCAGTACTTC
>.|TRBV27|TRBJ2-7|.
CASRTEGQSYEQYF
TGTGCCAGCCGCACGGAGGGGCAGTCCTACGAGCAGTACTTC
>.|TRBV23-1|TRBJ1-2|.
CASSQSSRGGHGYTF
TGCGCCAGCAGTCAATCGAGCAGGGGTGGTCATGGCTACACCTTC
>.|TRBV19|TRBJ1-4|.
CASSIHPGNEKLFF
TGTGCCAGTAGTATCCACCCGGGGAACGAAAAACTGTTTTTT
>TRBD1|TRBV4-1|TRBJ1-4|.
CASSQSSGTAPATNEKLFF
TGCGCCAGCAGCCAAAGTTCCGGGACAGCTCCCGCAACTAATGAAAAACTGTTTTTT
>TRBD1|TRBV5-6|TRBJ2-6|.
CASSLEGDRASYGANVLTF
TGTGCCAGCAGCTTGGAGGGCGACAGGGCGTCTTATGGGGCCAACGTCCTGACTTTC
>.|TRBV6-1|TRBJ2-1|.
CASRQGGYAYNEQFF
TGTGCCAGCAGACAGGGTGGGTATGCCTACAATGAGCAGTTCTTC
>TRBD2|TRBV9|TRBJ2-3|few
CASSVGTSGTYTDTQYF
TGTGCCAGCAGCGTAGGCACTAGCGGGACGTACACAGATACGCAGTATTTT
>TRBD2|TRBV13|TRBJ2-5|.
CASSSGTSGLQETQYF
TGTGCCAGCAGCTCCGGGACTAGCGGGCTCCAAGAGACCCAGTACTTC